This is a list of T cell receptor beta chains from one sample in a study of T cell responses to AZD1222 COVID-19 vaccine. The method was immunoSEQ multiplex PCR; TCRdb's version includes in-frame clones alone and lacks a portion of them. This repertoire shows about 120,000 clones, 92% found once; its top ten account for about 7.7%. The specimen comprised peripheral blood, sampled 28 days after the second AZD1222 dose. The receptors derive from an adult who received the AZD1222 COVID-19 vaccine. Each CDR3 is given with its conserved first and last residue. The order of the fields is clone size, J gene, D gene, V gene, CDR3 DNA, CDR3 protein. A D gene is named only where the DNA matches it firmly. Size is omitted from some rows. Given values are once, few, many or a class for expanded clones.

clone size: once
J gene: TRBJ1-1
D gene: .
V gene: TRBV29-1
CDR3 DNA: TGCAGCGTTGAATCCCCCCCTAAGGAAGCTTTCTTT
CDR3 protein: CSVESPPKEAFF

clone size: once
J gene: TRBJ2-3
D gene: TRBD2
V gene: TRBV5-1
CDR3 DNA: TGCGCCAGCAGCTGGAGTAGCGGGGCAAGGACAGATACGCAGTATTTT
CDR3 protein: CASSWSSGARTDTQYF

clone size: .
J gene: TRBJ2-2
D gene: TRBD2
V gene: TRBV19
CDR3 DNA: TGTGCCAGTAGTACCTCTTTACGGACTAGCGGGAGCCACACCGGGGAGCTGTTTTTT
CDR3 protein: CASSTSLRTSGSHTGELFF

clone size: .
J gene: TRBJ1-2
D gene: TRBD1
V gene: TRBV5-1
CDR3 DNA: TGCGCCAGCAGATGGGACAGGGGCATCTCTGGCTACACCTTC
CDR3 protein: CASRWDRGISGYTF

clone size: .
J gene: TRBJ1-2
D gene: .
V gene: TRBV14
CDR3 DNA: TGTGCCAGCAGCCAAGACCAGGCAACTAACTATGGCTACACCTTC
CDR3 protein: CASSQDQATNYGYTF

clone size: .
J gene: TRBJ1-3
D gene: .
V gene: TRBV2
CDR3 DNA: TGTGCCAGCGGGGGAGGGGTGGGAAACACCATATATTTT
CDR3 protein: CASGGGVGNTIYF

clone size: .
J gene: TRBJ1-5
D gene: .
V gene: TRBV4-2
CDR3 DNA: TGTGCCAGCAGCCATCTCCCAAGCGGCGAGGCCCAGCATTTT
CDR3 protein: CASSHLPSGEAQHF

clone size: .
J gene: TRBJ2-3
D gene: .
V gene: TRBV6-1
CDR3 DNA: TGTGCCAGCAGTGAAGCGCCTAGGTGGGACCGCACAGATACGCAGTATTTT
CDR3 protein: CASSEAPRWDRTDTQYF

clone size: once
J gene: TRBJ1-1
D gene: .
V gene: TRBV11-2
CDR3 DNA: TGTGCCAGCAGCTCCTGGGAGGGGGAGAACACTGAAGCTTTCTTT
CDR3 protein: CASSSWEGENTEAFF

clone size: .
J gene: TRBJ2-7
D gene: .
V gene: TRBV28
CDR3 DNA: TGTGCCAGCAGTTACCCAGGGGGGAACGAGCAGTACTTC
CDR3 protein: CASSYPGGNEQYF

clone size: .
J gene: TRBJ1-1
D gene: .
V gene: TRBV29-1
CDR3 DNA: TGCAGCGTTGGGACGGTGAACACTGAAGCTTTCTTT
CDR3 protein: CSVGTVNTEAFF

clone size: .
J gene: TRBJ1-6
D gene: .
V gene: TRBV28
CDR3 DNA: TGTGCCAGCAGTTTATCCAGCTGGACAATTTCACCCCTCCACTTT
CDR3 protein: CASSLSSWTISPLHF

clone size: .
J gene: TRBJ1-3
D gene: .
V gene: TRBV5-5
CDR3 DNA: TGTGCCAGCAGCTTGGGCCTGCCATTTGCAACTGGAAACACCATATATTTT
CDR3 protein: CASSLGLPFATGNTIYF

clone size: .
J gene: TRBJ2-7
D gene: TRBD1
V gene: TRBV7-6
CDR3 DNA: TGTGCCAGCAGCCAACGACAGGGTGGTAACTACGAGCAGTACTTC
CDR3 protein: CASSQRQGGNYEQYF

clone size: .
J gene: TRBJ2-7
D gene: .
V gene: TRBV18
CDR3 DNA: TGTGCCAGCTCACCACCTCGTGTAAGAAAAGAGGAGGGGGCCTACGAGCAGTACTTC
CDR3 protein: CASSPPRVRKEEGAYEQYF

clone size: .
J gene: TRBJ1-6
D gene: .
V gene: TRBV5-1
CDR3 DNA: TGCGCCAGCAGCTTTCTTCCGGGTACGGATTCACCCCTCCACTTT
CDR3 protein: CASSFLPGTDSPLHF

clone size: few
J gene: TRBJ1-5
D gene: .
V gene: TRBV18
CDR3 DNA: TGTGCCAGCTCACCATCCGGGTTTAGCAATCAGCCCCAGCATTTT
CDR3 protein: CASSPSGFSNQPQHF

clone size: .
J gene: TRBJ1-5
D gene: .
V gene: TRBV19
CDR3 DNA: TGTGCCAGTAGTCCAGGTGGGGCAGGGACTCAGCCCCAGCATTTT
CDR3 protein: CASSPGGAGTQPQHF

clone size: .
J gene: TRBJ1-4
D gene: .
V gene: TRBV9
CDR3 DNA: TGTGCCAGCAGCGTAGGCGGCATTAATGAAAAACTGTTTTTT
CDR3 protein: CASSVGGINEKLFF

clone size: once
J gene: TRBJ2-7
D gene: TRBD1
V gene: TRBV7-2
CDR3 DNA: TGTGCCAGCAGCTTAGGTACAGGGGTCTACGAGCAGTACTTC
CDR3 protein: CASSLGTGVYEQYF

clone size: .
J gene: TRBJ2-3
D gene: .
V gene: TRBV5-8
CDR3 DNA: TGTGCCAGCAGCCGAGATGGGACAAGTAGCACAGATACGCAGTATTTT
CDR3 protein: CASSRDGTSSTDTQYF

clone size: .
J gene: TRBJ2-3
D gene: TRBD1
V gene: TRBV5-1
CDR3 DNA: TGCGCCAGCAGCACGGGACAGGGGGCCACAGATACGCAGTATTTT
CDR3 protein: CASSTGQGATDTQYF

clone size: .
J gene: TRBJ1-2
D gene: .
V gene: TRBV5-5
CDR3 DNA: TGTGCCAGCAGCTTGGAATTCGGGAGTATTAACTATGGCTACACCTTC
CDR3 protein: CASSLEFGSINYGYTF

clone size: .
J gene: TRBJ2-7
D gene: TRBD1
V gene: TRBV5-4
CDR3 DNA: TGTGCCAGCAGCTTAGGACAGGGGGCAACTTACGAGCAGTACTTC
CDR3 protein: CASSLGQGATYEQYF

clone size: .
J gene: TRBJ1-2
D gene: .
V gene: TRBV12-3/TRBV12-4
CDR3 DNA: TGTGCCAGCAGCAGCGGGACCTACTACACCTTC
CDR3 protein: CASSSGTYYTF

clone size: .
J gene: TRBJ2-7
D gene: .
V gene: TRBV7-9
CDR3 DNA: TGTGCCAGCAGCTGGGGTAACGGGGAGCAGTACTTC
CDR3 protein: CASSWGNGEQYF

clone size: .
J gene: TRBJ2-7
D gene: .
V gene: TRBV6-1
CDR3 DNA: TGTGCCAGCAGTGCGGCCGCGGCCGACTCCGCCTACGAGCAGTACTTC
CDR3 protein: CASSAAAADSAYEQYF

clone size: .
J gene: TRBJ2-1
D gene: TRBD2
V gene: TRBV24-1
CDR3 DNA: TGTGCCACCAGTGACACCTCGGGACTAGCGGGAGACTACAATGAGCAGTTCTTC
CDR3 protein: CATSDTSGLAGDYNEQFF

clone size: .
J gene: TRBJ2-7
D gene: TRBD2
V gene: TRBV7-9
CDR3 DNA: TGTGCCAGCAGCTCATCGAGCGGGAGTTTCTACGAGCAGTACTTC
CDR3 protein: CASSSSSGSFYEQYF

clone size: .
J gene: TRBJ1-3
D gene: .
V gene: TRBV7-2
CDR3 DNA: TGTGCCAGCAGCTTCCGGGACAACTCTGGAAACACCATATATTTT
CDR3 protein: CASSFRDNSGNTIYF

clone size: once
J gene: TRBJ2-2
D gene: .
V gene: TRBV19
CDR3 DNA: TGTGCCAGTAGTATACTTGAAGGGGCCGGGGAGCTGTTTTTT
CDR3 protein: CASSILEGAGELFF

clone size: .
J gene: TRBJ1-3
D gene: .
V gene: TRBV2
CDR3 DNA: TGTGCCAGCAGTGCAGGGGCTGGAAACACCATATATTTT
CDR3 protein: CASSAGAGNTIYF

clone size: .
J gene: TRBJ1-1
D gene: .
V gene: TRBV5-1
CDR3 DNA: TGCGCCAGCAGCTTGGGACAGAACATGAACACTGAAGCTTTCTTT
CDR3 protein: CASSLGQNMNTEAFF

clone size: .
J gene: TRBJ2-3
D gene: .
V gene: TRBV9
CDR3 DNA: TGTGCCAGCAGCTCCTCGTCCGGTACGCAGTATTTT
CDR3 protein: CASSSSSGTQYF

clone size: .
J gene: TRBJ2-7
D gene: .
V gene: TRBV7-9
CDR3 DNA: TGTGCCAGCAGCTTATCGGGAGCCCCACGCGAGCAGTACTTC
CDR3 protein: CASSLSGAPREQYF

clone size: .
J gene: TRBJ2-2
D gene: TRBD1
V gene: TRBV24-1
CDR3 DNA: TGTGCCACCAGTGGGTTTTTGGGGGACAGGAAGAACACCGGGGAGCTGTTTTTT
CDR3 protein: CATSGFLGDRKNTGELFF

clone size: .
J gene: TRBJ1-2
D gene: TRBD1
V gene: TRBV2
CDR3 DNA: TGTGCCAGCAAGACGGGACAGGCTAACTATGGCTACACCTTC
CDR3 protein: CASKTGQANYGYTF

clone size: .
J gene: TRBJ2-7
D gene: .
V gene: TRBV10-3
CDR3 DNA: TGTGCCATCAGTGAGGGCCAGGGGTACGAGCAGTACTTC
CDR3 protein: CAISEGQGYEQYF

clone size: once
J gene: TRBJ2-1
D gene: .
V gene: TRBV28
CDR3 DNA: TGTGCCAGCAGTTTCAAAGCGGTTCCCTCCTACAATGAGCAGTTCTTC
CDR3 protein: CASSFKAVPSYNEQFF